This paragraph reports one TCR beta chain. This clonotype was detected only a few times. Its antigen is currently not known. Base qualities were left out, and no much larger clone turns up one base away. The library was prepared using RT-PCR. Sequencing took place on an Illumina HiSeq 2500. TCRdb applied fastp at Q25 and MiXCR to the public reads, then kept only in-frame beta chains. Each entry is one CDR3 protein sequence, shown with its most common DNA and genes. Across this sample there are about 780,000 distinct CDR3 sequences, with under 20% seen only once. Jointly, the top ten make up 11% of the sample. The CDR3 starts with the cysteine, ends with the phenylalanine, and has 19 residues. Here the CDR3 DNA is all that survives: 57 bases in frame from base 1. After removal of 5 bases from V and 1 base from J, the junction retains 13 bases not matched to a gene. The germline V gene yields MDHEN for CDR1 and SYDVKM for CDR2.

These data are taken from a study of response to subunit inactivated influenza vaccine (dated by TCRdb to 2016 to 2019). Background for the entire study: Deep quantitative profiling of the T cell receptor repertoire was used in the study to follow responses to a trivalent subunit inactivated influenza vaccine. Findings and caveats that apply to the study as a whole: The authors suggested that each seasonal influenza vaccination may recruit only a limited number of new T cells.

This sample comprised PBMCs from blood, obtained more than 4 days after vaccination. Here the chain combines TRBV28 and TRBJ2-1; 11 bases in the junction line up with TRBD2. This sequence originates from a man aged 45 to 65 who received an inactivated influenza vaccine. Donor details come from another sample of the same person, matched by shared clones. The DNA sequence is as follows: TGTGCCAGCAGTCCCTTAACTAGCGGGGGAGGGAGATCCTACAATGAGCAGTTCTTC. Translated, this gives CASSPLTSGGGRSYNEQFF.